The source of this TCR beta chain is a study of control samples from healthy donors and cancer patients. Sequencing was performed with immunoSEQ multiplex PCR; in TCRdb, only in-frame clones are kept and a portion is missing. This sample has about 98,000 clones; approximately 90% occur once, and the top ten carry about 2.5%. This CDR3 is 14 amino acids long. Between the trimmed V and J ends, which lost 8 bases and 0 bases, there was a span of 11 bases. From germline, CDR1 is MNHEY and CDR2 SVGAGI. The source material was blood. V gene TRBV6-5 combines with J gene TRBJ1-5; D is unresolved. This receptor was obtained from a woman aged 18-29 years in good health. CDR3 loop: CASSPSNSNQPQHF. The CDR3 region has the DNA TGTGCCAGCTCCCCGAGTAATAGCAATCAGCCCCAGCATTTT.